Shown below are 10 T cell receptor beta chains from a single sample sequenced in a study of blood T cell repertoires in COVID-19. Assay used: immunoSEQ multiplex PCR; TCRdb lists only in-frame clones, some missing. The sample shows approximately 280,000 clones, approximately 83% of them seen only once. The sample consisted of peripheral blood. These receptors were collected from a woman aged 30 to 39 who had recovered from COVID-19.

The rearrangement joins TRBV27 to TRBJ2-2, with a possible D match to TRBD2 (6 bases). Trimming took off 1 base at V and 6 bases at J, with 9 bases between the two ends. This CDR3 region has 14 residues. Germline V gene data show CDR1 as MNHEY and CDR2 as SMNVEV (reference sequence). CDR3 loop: CASSLFAGSGELFF. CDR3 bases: TGTGCCAGCAGTTTATTTGCGGGATCCGGGGAGCTGTTTTTT.

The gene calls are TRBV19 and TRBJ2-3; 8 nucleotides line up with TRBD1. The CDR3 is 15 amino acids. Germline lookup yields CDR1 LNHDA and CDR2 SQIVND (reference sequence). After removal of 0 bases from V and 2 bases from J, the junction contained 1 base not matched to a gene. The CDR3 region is CASSIEGQDTDTQYF. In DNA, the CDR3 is TGTGCCAGTAGTATAGAGGGACAGGACACAGATACGCAGTATTTT. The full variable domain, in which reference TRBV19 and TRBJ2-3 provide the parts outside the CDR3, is DGGITQSPKYLFRKEGQNVTLSCEQNLNHDAMYWYRQDPGQGLRLIYYSQIVNDFQKGDIAEGYSVSREKKESFPLTVTSAQKNPTAFYLCASSIEGQDTDTQYFGPGTRLTVL.

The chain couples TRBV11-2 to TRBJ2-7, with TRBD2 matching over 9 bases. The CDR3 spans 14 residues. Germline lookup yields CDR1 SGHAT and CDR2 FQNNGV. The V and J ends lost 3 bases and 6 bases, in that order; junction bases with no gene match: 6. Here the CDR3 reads CASSFLAGEGEQYF. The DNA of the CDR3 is TGTGCCAGCAGCTTCTTAGCGGGAGAGGGCGAGCAGTACTTC.

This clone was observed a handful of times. The CDR3 DNA reads TGCGCCAGCAGCCCGAGGCGACCCCTCGGGGAGCTGTTTTTT. Encoded protein: CASSPRRPLGELFF. V gene TRBV4-1 combines with J gene TRBJ2-2; D gene uncertain. V was cut by 4 bases and J by 7 bases, with 13 bases left in between. Per the germline V gene, CDR1 is MGHRA and CDR2 is YSYEKL. The CDR3 extends over 14 amino acids.

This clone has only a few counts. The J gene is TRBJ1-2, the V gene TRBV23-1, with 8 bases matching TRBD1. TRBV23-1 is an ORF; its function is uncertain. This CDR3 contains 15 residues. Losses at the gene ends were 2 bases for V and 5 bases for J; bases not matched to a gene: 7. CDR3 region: CASSQPGTGGYGYTF. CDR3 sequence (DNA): TGCGCCAGCAGTCAACCTGGGACAGGAGGATATGGCTACACCTTC.

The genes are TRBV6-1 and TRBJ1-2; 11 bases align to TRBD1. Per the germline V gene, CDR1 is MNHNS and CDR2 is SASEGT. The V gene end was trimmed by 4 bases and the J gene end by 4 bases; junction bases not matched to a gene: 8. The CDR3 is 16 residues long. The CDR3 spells CASSATSGTGGYGYTF. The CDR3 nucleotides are TGTGCCAGCAGTGCGACTTCCGGGACAGGGGGCTATGGCTACACCTTC.

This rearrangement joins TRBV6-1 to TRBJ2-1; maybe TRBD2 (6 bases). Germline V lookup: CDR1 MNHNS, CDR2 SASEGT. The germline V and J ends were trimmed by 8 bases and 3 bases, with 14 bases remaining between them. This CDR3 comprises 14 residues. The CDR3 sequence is CASAGTRNYNEQFF. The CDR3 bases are TGTGCCAGCGCCGGGACTCGGAACTACAATGAGCAGTTCTTC.

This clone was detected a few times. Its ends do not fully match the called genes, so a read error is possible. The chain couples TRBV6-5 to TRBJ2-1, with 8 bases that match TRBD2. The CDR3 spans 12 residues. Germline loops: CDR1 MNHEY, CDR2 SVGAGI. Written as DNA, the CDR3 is TGTGCCAGCAGTTACTCGGACGGGGGGGAGGTCTTC. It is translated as CASSYSDGGEVF.

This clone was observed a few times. CDR3 residues: CASSPILGGSTGELFF. CDR3 nucleotide sequence: TGTGCCAGCTCACCTATACTCGGGGGAAGCACCGGGGAGCTGTTTTTT. This chain uses TRBV18 with TRBJ2-2; TRBD2 might be the D (6 bases). Trimming cost V 3 bases and J 4 bases, with 15 bases left between them. CDR1 and CDR2 from the germline V gene are KGHSH and LQKENI. The length of the CDR3 is 16 residues.

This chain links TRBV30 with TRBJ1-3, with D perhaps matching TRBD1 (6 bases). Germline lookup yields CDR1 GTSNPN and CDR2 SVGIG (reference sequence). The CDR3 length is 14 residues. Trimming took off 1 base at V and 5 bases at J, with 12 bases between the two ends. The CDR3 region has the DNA TGTGCCTGGAGTGAATGGACAGATAGAAACACCATATATTTT. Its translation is CAWSEWTDRNTIYF.